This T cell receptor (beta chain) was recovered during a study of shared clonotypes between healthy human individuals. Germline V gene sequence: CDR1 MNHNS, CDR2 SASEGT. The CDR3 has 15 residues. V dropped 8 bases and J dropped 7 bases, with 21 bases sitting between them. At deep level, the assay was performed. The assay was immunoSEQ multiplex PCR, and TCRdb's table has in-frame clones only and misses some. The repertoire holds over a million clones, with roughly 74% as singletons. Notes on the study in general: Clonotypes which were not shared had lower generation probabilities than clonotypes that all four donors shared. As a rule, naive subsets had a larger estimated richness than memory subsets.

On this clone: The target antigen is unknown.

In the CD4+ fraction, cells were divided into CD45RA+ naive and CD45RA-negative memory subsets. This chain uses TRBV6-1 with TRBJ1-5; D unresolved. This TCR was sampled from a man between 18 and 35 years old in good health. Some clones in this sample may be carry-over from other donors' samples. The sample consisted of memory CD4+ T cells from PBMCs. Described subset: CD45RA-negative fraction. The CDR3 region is CASSPPRSRGQPQHF. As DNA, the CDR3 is TGTGCCAGCTCCCCACCCAGGTCCCGGGGACAGCCCCAGCATTTT.